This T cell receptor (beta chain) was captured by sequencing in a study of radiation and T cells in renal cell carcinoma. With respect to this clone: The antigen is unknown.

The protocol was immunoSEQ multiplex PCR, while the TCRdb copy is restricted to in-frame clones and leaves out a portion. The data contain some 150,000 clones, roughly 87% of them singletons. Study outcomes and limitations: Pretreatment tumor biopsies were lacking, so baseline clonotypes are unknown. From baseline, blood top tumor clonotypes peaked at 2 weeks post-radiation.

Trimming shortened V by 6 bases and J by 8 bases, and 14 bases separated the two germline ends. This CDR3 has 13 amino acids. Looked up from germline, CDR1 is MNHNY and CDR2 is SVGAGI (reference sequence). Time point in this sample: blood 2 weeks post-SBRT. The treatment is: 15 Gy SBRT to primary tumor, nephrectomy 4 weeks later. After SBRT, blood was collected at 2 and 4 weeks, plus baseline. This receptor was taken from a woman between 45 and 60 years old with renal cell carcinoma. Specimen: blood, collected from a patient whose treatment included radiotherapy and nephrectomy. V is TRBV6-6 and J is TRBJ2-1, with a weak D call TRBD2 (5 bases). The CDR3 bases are TGTGCCAGCAGCTCGGGGTTCGGCTATGAGCAGTTCTTC. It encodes CASSSGFGYEQFF.